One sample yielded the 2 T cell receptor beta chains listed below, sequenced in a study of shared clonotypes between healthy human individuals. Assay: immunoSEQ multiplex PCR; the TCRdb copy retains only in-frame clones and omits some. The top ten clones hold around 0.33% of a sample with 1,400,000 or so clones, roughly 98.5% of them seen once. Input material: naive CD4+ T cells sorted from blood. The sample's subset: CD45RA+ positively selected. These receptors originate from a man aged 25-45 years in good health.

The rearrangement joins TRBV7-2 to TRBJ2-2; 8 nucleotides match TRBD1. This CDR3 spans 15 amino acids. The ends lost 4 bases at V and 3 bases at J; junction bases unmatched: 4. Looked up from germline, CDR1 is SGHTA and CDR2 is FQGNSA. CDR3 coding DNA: TGTGCCAGCAGCTCGACAGGGGTCGACACCGGGGAGCTGTTTTTT. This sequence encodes CASSSTGVDTGELFF.

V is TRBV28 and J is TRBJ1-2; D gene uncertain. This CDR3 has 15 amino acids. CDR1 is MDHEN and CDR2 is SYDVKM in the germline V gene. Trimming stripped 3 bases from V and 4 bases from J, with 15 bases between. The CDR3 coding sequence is TGTGCCAGCAGTTTTACCCGGACCTTTATCTATGGCTACACCTTC. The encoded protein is CASSFTRTFIYGYTF.